This TCR beta chain was sequenced during a study of blood T cell repertoires in COVID-19. The junction had 11 bases not matched to a gene; V was cut back by 4 bases and J by 1 base. This CDR3 region has 19 residues. Per germline, CDR1 ENHRY and CDR2 SYGVKD. TCRdb keeps only in-frame clones here, not all; method: immunoSEQ multiplex PCR. The sample lists about 24,000 clones, less than 90% occurring once. Patients from Seattle were sampled longitudinally, starting during active infection. This chain connects TRBV10-3 to TRBJ2-7, with 15 bases aligning to TRBD2. The TCR sequence derives from a man aged 70 or older with COVID-19, enrolled during active disease. The source material was peripheral blood. The CDR3 sequence is CAISGEGLAGGGGSYEQYF. CDR3 nucleotide sequence: TGTGCCATCAGTGGAGAGGGACTAGCGGGAGGCGGGGGTTCCTACGAGCAGTACTTC.